The 19 T cell receptor beta chains below all came from one sample that was sequenced in a study of T cells in Graves' hyperthyroidism and ophthalmopathy. TCR beta CDR3 regions were amplified from RNA. TCR CDR3 underwent first-round RT-PCR with the HTBI primer set. Each CDR3 protein is one row after TCRdb ran MiXCR on the multiplex PCR reads. The sample lists some 300,000 distinct CDR3 sequences, roughly 17% occurring once. Sequences were obtained from blood. The origin of the receptors is a man aged 25-45 years with Graves' hyperthyroidism.

This clonotype occurred many times. The chain links TRBV12-3 or TRBV12-4 to TRBJ2-3, with 10 bases lining up with TRBD2. J lost 6 bases, V lost 6 bases, and 6 bases had no gene match. The CDR3 covers 14 residues. CDR3 DNA: TGTGCCAGCAGGTGGACTAGCGGAGTGGATACGCAGTATTTT. It codes for CASRWTSGVDTQYF.

This clonotype showed up just once. The J gene is TRBJ1-1, the V gene TRBV5-1, with D unclear. Trimming removed 0 bases from V and 8 bases from J, with 11 bases in between. Germline V gene lookup returns CDR1 SGHRS and CDR2 YFSETQ. This CDR3 region has 13 residues. CDR3: CASSLVVESEAFF. The CDR3 bases are TGCGCCAGCAGCTTGGTGGTAGAATCGGAAGCTTTCTTT.

This clonotype came up many times. V usage is TRBV20-1 and J usage is TRBJ1-1, with D hard to call. The CDR3 length is 13 residues. The V and J ends lost 0 bases and 1 base respectively, with 6 bases between them. Germline loops: CDR1 DFQATT, CDR2 SNEGSKA (reference sequence). The CDR3 region is CSARDGSNTEAFF. In nucleotides, the CDR3 is TGCAGTGCTAGAGATGGGTCGAACACTGAAGCTTTCTTT.

This clonotype was counted a few times. This chain connects TRBV29-1 to TRBJ2-4; no clear D gene. The V gene lost 7 bases and the J gene lost 4 bases, with 14 bases spanning the gap. CDR1 is SQVTM, CDR2 ANQGSEA, per germline. The CDR3 contains 13 residues. CDR3 nucleotide sequence: TGCAGCGCAAACCTCGACTCGAAAAACATTCAGTACTTC. The encoded protein is CSANLDSKNIQYF.

The V call is TRBV6-9, the J call TRBJ1-5; TRBD1 matches 7 bases. CDR1 and CDR2 (germline): MNHGY, SVAAGI. The CDR3 loop spans 15 amino acids. V lost 4 bases, J lost 3 bases, and 6 bases stayed unmatched. In nucleotides, the CDR3 is TGTGCCAGCAGTTCGACAGGGAACCCCAATCAGCCCCAGCATTTT. Its translation is CASSSTGNPNQPQHF.

In DNA, the CDR3 is TGCGCCAGCAGCTTGGAAGATAACACCGGGGAGCTGTTTTTT. It is translated as CASSLEDNTGELFF. The rearrangement uses TRBV5-1 and TRBJ2-2; D ambiguous. CDR3 length equals 14 residues. Trimming pared 0 bases from V and 2 bases from J, leaving 5 bases between. The V gene's germline CDR1 is SGHRS and CDR2 YFSETQ.

The J gene is TRBJ2-3, the V gene TRBV29-1; D is possibly TRBD1 (5 bases). The germline V gene has CDR1 SQVTM and CDR2 ANQGSEA. Trimming removed 0 bases from V and 2 bases from J, with 9 bases in between. This CDR3 has 14 amino acids. The CDR3, as DNA: TGCAGCGTTGAAGATCAAGGGGCCACAGATACGCAGTATTTT. It encodes CSVEDQGATDTQYF.

This clonotype showed up just a few times. The chain uses TRBV12-3 or TRBV12-4 and TRBJ2-3, with D unclear. The CDR3 covers 14 residues. The germline V and J ends were trimmed by 0 bases and 0 bases, with 4 bases remaining between them. The CDR3 bases are TGTGCCAGCAGTTTAGCGCCCAGCACAGATACGCAGTATTTT. It is translated as CASSLAPSTDTQYF.

The rearrangement uses TRBV12-3 or TRBV12-4 and TRBJ2-4; D is perhaps TRBD2 (6 bases). The CDR3 spans 14 residues. V lost 4 bases and J lost 3, with 10 bases in between. CDR3 amino acids: CASSYREDKNIQYF. The CDR3 DNA reads as TGTGCCAGCAGTTATAGGGAGGACAAAAACATTCAGTACTTC.

The V gene is TRBV5-1, the J gene TRBJ2-5, with no clear D. V was shortened by 2 bases and J by 0 bases, with 8 bases between the two germline ends. The germline V gene has CDR1 SGHRS and CDR2 YFSETQ. There are 14 residues in the CDR3. CDR3 bases: TGCGCCAGCAGCTTAGGGCAGTACCAAGAGACCCAGTACTTC. The encoded protein is CASSLGQYQETQYF.

V gene TRBV15 combines with J gene TRBJ2-7; D unclear. Deletions cut 3 bases from V and 7 bases from J, with 13 bases between. The CDR3 is made up of 13 amino acids. CDR1 LNHNV and CDR2 YYDKDF come from the germline V gene (reference sequence). CDR3 sequence (DNA): TGTGCCACCAGCAGCCAGGCACGACGGGAGCAGTACTTC. Residues: CATSSQARREQYF. Full variable domain (outside the CDR3, taken from reference TRBV15 and TRBJ2-7): DAMVIQNPRYQVTQFGKPVTLSCSQTLNHNVMYWYQQKSSQAPKLLFHYYDKDFNNEADTPDNFQSRRPNTSFCFLDIRSPGLGDTAMYLCATSSQARREQYFGPGTRLTVT.

The chain recombines TRBV5-8 with TRBJ2-5; TRBD2 aligns across 8 bases. Trimming removed 1 base from V and 5 bases from J; junction bases left unmatched: 7. Germline V lookup: CDR1 SGHTS, CDR2 YDEGEE. The CDR3 contains 15 residues. CDR3: CASSLPSGSGETQYF. The CDR3 region has the DNA TGTGCCAGCAGCTTGCCCAGCGGGAGTGGTGAGACCCAGTACTTC.

Ten or more counts support this clonotype. The rearrangement uses TRBV3-1 and TRBJ2-5; TRBD2 is a possible D gene (6 bases). Germline CDR1 LGHDT, CDR2 YNNKEL (reference sequence). Trimming stripped 4 bases from V and 5 bases from J, with 20 bases between. The CDR3 consists of 16 residues. CDR3 in amino acids: CASSLDTGSPPETQYF. CDR3 nucleotide sequence: TGTGCCAGCAGCCTCGACACCGGGAGCCCCCCGGAGACCCAGTACTTC.

This clonotype was observed a handful of times. The DNA of the CDR3 is TGTGCCAGCAGTGATGGCTTGACCCAGGTGGGTGAGCAGTTCTTC. Protein sequence: CASSDGLTQVGEQFF. The chain joins TRBV6-1 to TRBJ2-1; D unclear. CDR3 length equals 15 residues. In germline, CDR1 is MNHNS, CDR2 SASEGT. Trimming took 3 bases from V and 9 from J, leaving 18 bases between them.

This chain uses TRBV11-3 with TRBJ2-5; the D call may be TRBD1 or TRBD2 (6 bases each). Germline CDR1 and CDR2: SGHNT and YENEEA. This CDR3 contains 17 residues. V lost 5 bases to trimming and J lost 5 bases, with 24 bases between them. The CDR3 sequence: CASSQGLGAAGWETQYF. The CDR3 region has the DNA TGTGCCAGCAGCCAGGGGCTTGGAGCGGCGGGGTGGGAGACCCAGTACTTC.

This clonotype has ten or more counts. The chain couples TRBV3-1 to TRBJ2-7; 10 nucleotides align to TRBD2. CDR1 and CDR2 (germline): LGHDT, YNNKEL (reference sequence). There are 18 residues in the CDR3. Trimming cost V 0 bases and J 4 bases; bases outside gene matches: 12. The CDR3 reads CASSQDPSGTSEAYEQYF. The DNA of the CDR3 is TGTGCCAGCAGCCAAGACCCCTCGGGGACTAGCGAGGCGTACGAGCAGTACTTC.

The table lists this clonotype with many counts. The chain is built from TRBV15 and TRBJ2-3; 9 bases are shared with TRBD2. The CDR3 contains 16 residues. Germline trimming cut 1 base from V and 3 bases from J; bases unmatched to any gene: 5. CDR1 and CDR2 from the germline V gene are LNHNV and YYDKDF (reference sequence). The CDR3 sequence: CATSRVAGDLTDTQYF. Written as DNA, the CDR3 is TGTGCCACCAGCAGAGTAGCGGGAGATTTGACAGATACGCAGTATTTT.

Many counts were recorded for this clonotype. The genes are TRBV6-1 and TRBJ2-1; 7 bases are shared with TRBD2. The junction had 10 bases not matched to a gene; V was cut back by 7 bases and J by 7 bases. The germline gives CDR1 MNHNS, CDR2 SASEGT. The CDR3 is 14 residues long. CDR3 loop: CASTTPGSGNEQFF. The DNA for the CDR3 is TGTGCCAGCACCACCCCGGGTAGCGGGAATGAGCAGTTCTTC.

This clonotype came up many times. The chain links TRBV10-2 to TRBJ1-1, with 8 nucleotides matching TRBD1. The junction had 4 bases not matched to a gene; V was cut back by 4 bases and J by 3 bases. This CDR3 spans 14 amino acids. Germline CDR1 reads WSHSY; CDR2 reads SAAADI. The CDR3 DNA follows: TGCGCCAGCAGTGTCAGGGGGCGGGACACTGAAGCTTTCTTT. Residues: CASSVRGRDTEAFF.